This T cell receptor beta chain was retrieved from a study of regulatory T cells in long-lasting Graves disease. Study findings and constraints: Persistent Graves' patients showed reduced TCR diversity versus newly diagnosed patients. Newly diagnosed patients shared about a thousand public clonotypes; persistent patients shared more than 2,500.

The CDR3 loop spans 13 amino acids. Trimming cost V 2 bases and J 7 bases, with 11 bases left between them. The germline CDR1 and CDR2 sequences are SGHTA and FQGNSA. Building the TCR beta libraries relied on iRepertoire HTBI primers, and CDR3 regions underwent Arm-PCR. TCRdb ran MiXCR on the multiplex PCR reads and lists one entry per CDR3 protein. The data hold roughly 440,000 distinct CDR3 sequences, with around 17% observed a single time. Note on this clonotype: What it recognizes is unknown.

The time point is: newly diagnosed GD, antithyroid drugs for less than 3 months. Isolated PBMC RNA provided the starting material for the TCR library. Peripheral blood, about 10 milliliters of it, was drawn into EDTA tubes. These same data were also listed under a study on T cells in Graves' hyperthyroidism and ophthalmopathy. That work states: From stable hyperthyroidism, ophthalmopathy was set apart by a 13 V-J model.

The chain joins TRBV7-2 to TRBJ1-1, with a tentative D call TRBD1 (5 bases). The material sequenced was peripheral blood mononuclear cells (PBMCs), taken at new diagnosis, from a patient treated with antithyroid drugs. This clonotype was sampled from a woman between 18 and 29 years old with Graves disease. The CDR3 sequence is CASSLMGQGEAFF. In nucleotides, the CDR3 is TGTGCCAGCAGCTTAATGGGCCAGGGTGAAGCTTTCTTT. Full variable domain (missing parts from reference TRBV7-2 and TRBJ1-1): GAGVSQSPSNKVTEKGKDVELRCDPISGHTALYWYRQSLGQGLEFLIYFQGNSAPDKSGLPSDRFSAERTGGSVSTLTIQRTQQEDSAVYLCASSLMGQGEAFFGQGTRLTVV.